Below, 27 T cell receptor beta chains from the same sample are listed, as sequenced in a study of Graves' ophthalmopathy and Graves' hyperthyroidism. Researchers took RNA transcripts and amplified TCR beta CDR3 regions from them. HTBI primers served in a first-round RT-PCR, which a second-round multiplex PCR followed. MiXCR was run by TCRdb on the multiplex PCR reads, yielding one entry per CDR3 protein. This table has about 740,000 distinct CDR3 sequences, 40% appearing once. The sample comprised peripheral blood. All receptors come from an adult man with Graves' ophthalmopathy.

Details on this clonotype: A much more abundant neighbour one base away suggests this may be a read error. The chain couples TRBV7-2 to TRBJ2-7; the match to TRBD2 covers 9 bases. The CDR3 length is 13 residues. The germline gives CDR1 SGHTA, CDR2 FQGNSA. The CDR3 DNA sequence: TGTGCCAACAGCCCTGGACTAGCGCGCGAGCAGTACTTC. This codes for CANSPGLAREQYF.

The rearrangement uses TRBV25-1 and TRBJ2-2; D call uncertain. The CDR3 spans 13 residues. Looked up from germline, CDR1 is MGHDK and CDR2 is SYGVNS. V lost 11 bases and J 3 bases, leaving 13 bases between the germline ends. Written as DNA, the CDR3 is TGTGCCCCCGGTTCTGTGTACACCGGGGAGCTGTTTTTT. Amino acids: CAPGSVYTGELFF. The full variable domain, in which reference TRBV25-1 and TRBJ2-2 provide the parts outside the CDR3, is EADIYQTPRYLVIGTGKKITLECSQTMGHDKMYWYQQDPGMELHLIHYSYGVNSTEKGDLSSESTVSRIRTEHFPLTLESARPSHTSQYLCAPGSVYTGELFFGEGSRLTVL.

This chain joins TRBV12-3 or TRBV12-4 and TRBJ2-3; 12 positions match TRBD2. V dropped 5 bases and J dropped 2; count of bases not matched to a gene: 5. The CDR3 covers 16 residues. CDR3 coding DNA: TGTGCCAGCAGTGTAGGGACTAGCGGGCCCACAGATACGCAGTATTTT. This translates into CASSVGTSGPTDTQYF.

This clonotype was observed many times. This sequence joins TRBV14 and TRBJ1-2; D unclear. V lost 0 bases and J 5 bases, leaving 7 bases between the germline ends. Germline CDR1 is SGHDN and CDR2 is FVKESK. This CDR3 contains 13 residues. The CDR3 bases are TGTGCCAGCAGCCAAGAGGTCGGGTATGGCTACACCTTC. Translated, it gives CASSQEVGYGYTF.

The genes are TRBV5-1 and TRBJ1-1; 7 nucleotides line up with TRBD1. The germline CDR1 and CDR2 sequences are SGHRS and YFSETQ. The CDR3 is 16 residues long. J lost 8 bases, V lost 4 bases, and 17 bases had no gene match. The CDR3 bases are TGCGCCAGCAGCCCTCGACTAGCGGGGACAGTGATGGAAGCTTTCTTT. Residues: CASSPRLAGTVMEAFF.

There are many counts of this clonotype. The chain recombines TRBV15 with TRBJ1-5, with D perhaps TRBD1 (5 bases). The CDR3 totals 14 residues. With 1 base removed from V and 5 bases from J, the gap between germline ends came to 9 bases. The V gene's germline CDR1 is LNHNV and CDR2 YYDKDF (reference sequence). The CDR3 reads CATSRGQGYQPQHF. In DNA form, the CDR3 reads TGTGCCACCAGCAGAGGGCAGGGATATCAGCCCCAGCATTTT.

In its sample, this clonotype was seen many times. This chain connects TRBV29-1 to TRBJ2-2; possibly TRBD1 for D (6 bases). Germline loops: CDR1 SQVTM, CDR2 ANQGSEA. This CDR3 contains 14 residues. The V and J ends lost 0 bases and 7 bases respectively, with 12 bases between them. DNA for the CDR3: TGCAGCGTTGAAGATCCAGGGGTGGGCGGGGAGCTGTTTTTT. It is translated as CSVEDPGVGGELFF.

In the case of this clonotype: At one end, the junction sequence differs from germline, possibly due to a read error. The V call is TRBV10-3, the J call TRBJ1-3; D is undetermined. CDR1 ENHRY and CDR2 SYGVKD come from the germline V gene. The CDR3 spans 15 residues. CDR3 loop: CASSLRWGTGNTIYF. CDR3 coding DNA: TGTGCCAGCAGTCTCCGATGGGGAACTGGAAACACCATATATTTT.

As to this clonotype: One junction end does not reproduce the germline sequence, and a read error may be involved. The J gene is TRBJ1-6, the V gene TRBV7-9; tentative D call: TRBD1 (5 bases). The CDR3 extends over 18 amino acids. Germline values: CDR1 SEHNR, CDR2 FQNEAQ (reference sequence). CDR3 amino acids: CASSRDYRRADYNSPLHF. The CDR3 coding sequence is TGCGCCAGCAGCCGAGACTACAGGCGGGCCGACTATAATTCACCCCTCCACTTT.

The chain joins TRBV29-1 to TRBJ1-6; 8 positions agree with TRBD1. The CDR3 is 13 residues long. J was trimmed by 11 bases and V by 8 bases; bases with no gene match: 11. CDR1 and CDR2 from the germline V gene are SQVTM and ANQGSEA. Here the CDR3 reads CSYRTGWNTPLHF. In DNA, the CDR3 is TGCAGCTACAGGACAGGGTGGAATACACCCCTCCACTTT.

This clonotype was picked up many times. CDR3 DNA sequence: TGTGCCAGCAAGAGTACACGATCGTACCAAGAGACCCAGTACTTC. It encodes CASKSTRSYQETQYF. J is TRBJ2-5 and V is TRBV2; D unresolved. CDR1 is SNHLY, CDR2 FYNNEI, per germline. This CDR3 has 15 residues. V lost 7 bases and J lost 0, with 15 bases in between. The entire variable domain, with the rest obtained from reference TRBV2 and TRBJ2-5, is as follows: EPEVTQTPSHQVTQMGQEVILRCVPISNHLYFYWYRQILGQKVEFLVSFYNNEISEKSEIFDDQFSVERPDGSNFTLKIRSTKLEDSAMYFCASKSTRSYQETQYFGPGTRLLVL.

In this sample, this clonotype turned up a few times. This chain links TRBV20-1 with TRBJ2-7, with TRBD2 matching over 8 bases. Germline loops: CDR1 DFQATT, CDR2 SNEGSKA (reference sequence). This CDR3 spans 15 amino acids. Losses at the gene ends were 0 bases for V and 6 bases for J; bases not matched to a gene: 10. This CDR3 reads CSARDSPGGRGEQYF. The CDR3 DNA follows: TGCAGTGCTAGAGACTCCCCGGGAGGGCGGGGCGAGCAGTACTTC.

This clonotype showed up many times. The chain is built from TRBV2 and TRBJ2-6, with D unclear. Germline V CDR1 and CDR2: SNHLY, FYNNEI. V lost 8 bases and J 0 bases, leaving 8 bases between the germline ends. This CDR3 has 14 amino acids. The CDR3 coding sequence is TGTGCCAGCTCCCGATACTCTGGGGCCAACGTCCTGACTTTC. Amino acid sequence: CASSRYSGANVLTF.

Concerning this clonotype: One junction end disagrees with the germline gene, perhaps due to a read error. This chain links TRBV20-1 with TRBJ1-3; a weak D match, TRBD1 (6 bases). This CDR3 contains 14 residues. Germline CDR1 reads DFQATT; CDR2 reads SNEGSKA (reference sequence). The DNA for the CDR3 is TGCAGTGTTAGAGATGGGCAGGGGAGAAACACCATATATTTT. The encoded protein is CSVRDGQGRNTIYF.

CDR3 sequence (DNA): TGTGCCAGCAGGTCTGGGACAGGGGCCGCCTACGAGCAGTACTTC. Amino acid sequence: CASRSGTGAAYEQYF. The V call is TRBV25-1, the J call TRBJ2-7, with 10 positions matching TRBD1. The CDR3 contains 15 residues. J lost 2 bases, V lost 6 bases, and 7 bases had no gene match. Germline loops: CDR1 MGHDK, CDR2 SYGVNS.

The V and J genes are TRBV20-1 and TRBJ2-2; 10 nucleotides match TRBD2. CDR3 length equals 14 residues. The J segment lost 8 bases and the V segment lost 1 base, leaving 4 bases of the junction unmatched. Germline CDR1 and CDR2: DFQATT and SNEGSKA (reference sequence). CDR3 in DNA: TGCAGTGCTAGAGCCGGGACTAGCGTAGGGGAGCTGTTTTTT. It specifies CSARAGTSVGELFF.

Notes on this clonotype: Germline is not matched at one junction end, which may reflect a read error. The gene calls are TRBV24-1 and TRBJ2-5; unclear D gene. The V gene's germline CDR1 is KGHDR and CDR2 SFDVKD. The CDR3 sequence is 15 residues long. The CDR3 DNA reads TGTGCCACCAGTGACCCGAAAAGGGCCCAAGAGGCCCAGTACTTC. Translated, it gives CATSDPKRAQEAQYF.

A few counts support this clonotype. The rearrangement joins TRBV6-6 to TRBJ1-6; 7 bases match TRBD1. CDR1 and CDR2 (germline): MNHNY, SVGAGI (reference sequence). V shed 6 bases and J 10 bases; nucleotides not matched to a gene: 9. CDR3 length equals 14 residues. CDR3 bases: TGTGCCAGCAGCACATCGGACAGGTGGTCACCCCTCCACTTT. This gives the protein CASSTSDRWSPLHF.

The DNA for the CDR3 is TGTGCCACCAGTGAGCCACGGGACGGAAGTCCAGATACGCAGTATTTT. Amino acids: CATSEPRDGSPDTQYF. The chain links TRBV24-1 to TRBJ2-3; the D call may be TRBD1 or TRBD2 (5 bases each). Germline loops: CDR1 KGHDR, CDR2 SFDVKD. The CDR3 is made up of 16 amino acids. The ends were cut back, 4 bases at V and 4 bases at J, with 17 bases in the middle.

This clonotype was recorded only once. The chain has TRBV7-2 and TRBJ2-7; perhaps TRBD1 as D (6 bases). With 0 bases removed from V and 4 bases from J, the gap between germline ends came to 10 bases. There are 14 residues in the CDR3. In germline, CDR1 is SGHTA, CDR2 FQGNSA. The CDR3, as DNA: TGTGCCAGCAGCTTAGCCGGGACAAAGTACGAGCAGTACTTC. It codes for CASSLAGTKYEQYF.

This clonotype was seen at least ten times. CDR3 DNA: TGCAGCGTTGAACAGGGAAGGGACTACGAGCAGTACTTC. Amino acids: CSVEQGRDYEQYF. J is TRBJ2-7 and V is TRBV29-1; a possible D gene is TRBD1 (5 bases). CDR1 is SQVTM, CDR2 ANQGSEA, per germline. The CDR3 has 13 residues. V dropped 2 bases and J dropped 3 bases, with 11 bases sitting between them.

The V gene is TRBV25-1, the J gene TRBJ1-1; 9 nucleotides agree with TRBD1. After removal of 5 bases from V and 3 bases from J, the junction contained 10 bases not matched to a gene. Germline V gives CDR1 MGHDK, CDR2 SYGVNS. CDR3 length equals 16 residues. For the CDR3, the DNA is TGTGCCAGCAGTCCCTCGCCGGGACAGGGACACACTGAAGCTTTCTTT. It specifies CASSPSPGQGHTEAFF.

V is TRBV7-9 and J is TRBJ2-5, with 7 positions matching TRBD2. The CDR3 length is 12 residues. The germline CDR1 and CDR2 sequences are SEHNR and FQNEAQ (reference sequence). The ends lost 0 bases at V and 9 bases at J; junction bases unmatched: 1. DNA of the CDR3: TGTGCCAGCAGCTTAGCGGGAGGGCCCCAGTACTTC. Its translation is CASSLAGGPQYF.

This clonotype has at least ten counts. J is TRBJ1-2 and V is TRBV2; D is ambiguous. This CDR3 has 13 residues. V gave up 3 bases and J gave up 7 bases, with 12 bases separating them. Per germline, CDR1 SNHLY and CDR2 FYNNEI. CDR3 DNA: TGTGCCAGCAGTGAGAGGTGGTTCGCTGGCTACACCTTC. Amino acid sequence: CASSERWFAGYTF.

V usage is TRBV7-3 and J usage is TRBJ2-7; 11 nucleotides agree with TRBD2. J lost 7 bases, V lost 4 bases, and 15 bases had no gene match. CDR3 length: 17 amino acids. Germline CDR1 reads SGHTA; CDR2 reads FQGTGA. CDR3 residues: CASSSYLAGGPRGEQYF. The CDR3, as DNA: TGTGCCAGCAGCTCCTATCTAGCGGGAGGCCCTCGAGGTGAGCAGTACTTC.

The rearrangement joins TRBV7-8 to TRBJ1-2; 7 bases agree with TRBD1. The germline CDR1 and CDR2 sequences are SGHVS and FQNEAQ. CDR3 size: 14 residues. Trimming cost V 4 bases and J 6 bases; bases outside gene matches: 8. The CDR3 coding sequence is TGTGCCAGCAGCTCCCCGACAGGGTTCGATGGCTACACCTTC. Protein sequence: CASSSPTGFDGYTF.

The chain recombines TRBV7-9 with TRBJ2-7, with TRBD1 matching over 7 bases. There are 13 residues in the CDR3. The V gene's germline CDR1 is SEHNR and CDR2 FQNEAQ (reference sequence). Trimming at V came to 7 bases and at J to 4 bases, leaving 7 bases not matched to a gene. In DNA form, the CDR3 reads TGTGCCAGCACGCAGGGGGTGAGATACGAGCAGTACTTC. This codes for CASTQGVRYEQYF. Combining the CDR3 with reference TRBV7-9 and TRBJ2-7 gives the whole variable domain DTGVSQNPRHKITKRGQNVTFRCDPISEHNRLYWYRQTLGQGPEFLTYFQNEAQLEKSRLLSDRFSAERPKGSFSTLEIQRTEQGDSAMYLCASTQGVRYEQYFGPGTRLTVT.